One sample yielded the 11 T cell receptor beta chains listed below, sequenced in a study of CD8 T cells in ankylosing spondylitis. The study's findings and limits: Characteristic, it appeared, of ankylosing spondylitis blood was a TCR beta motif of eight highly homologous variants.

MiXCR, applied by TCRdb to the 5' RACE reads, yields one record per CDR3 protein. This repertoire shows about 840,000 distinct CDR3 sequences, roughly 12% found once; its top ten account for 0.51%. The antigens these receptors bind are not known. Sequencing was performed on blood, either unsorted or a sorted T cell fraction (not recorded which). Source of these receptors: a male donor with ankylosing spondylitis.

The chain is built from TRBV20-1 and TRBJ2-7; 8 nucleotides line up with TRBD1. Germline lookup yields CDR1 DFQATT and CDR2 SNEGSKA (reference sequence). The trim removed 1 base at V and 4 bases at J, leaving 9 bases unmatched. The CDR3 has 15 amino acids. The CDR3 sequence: CSARVFRQGIYEQYF. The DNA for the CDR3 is TGCAGTGCTAGAGTTTTCCGACAGGGGATATACGAGCAGTACTTC.

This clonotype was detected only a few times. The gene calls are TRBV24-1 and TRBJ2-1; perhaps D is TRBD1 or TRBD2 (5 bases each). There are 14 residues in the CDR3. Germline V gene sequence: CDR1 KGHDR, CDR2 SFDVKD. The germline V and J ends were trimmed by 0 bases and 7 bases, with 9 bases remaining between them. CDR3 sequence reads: CATSDLQEGNEQFF. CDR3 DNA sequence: TGTGCCACCAGTGATTTGCAAGAGGGGAATGAGCAGTTCTTC.

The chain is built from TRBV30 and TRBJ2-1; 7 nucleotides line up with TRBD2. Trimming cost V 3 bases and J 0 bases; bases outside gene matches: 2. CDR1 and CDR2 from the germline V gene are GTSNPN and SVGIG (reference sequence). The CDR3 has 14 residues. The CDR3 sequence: CAWRGGSSYNEQFF. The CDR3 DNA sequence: TGTGCCTGGAGGGGCGGGAGCTCCTACAATGAGCAGTTCTTC. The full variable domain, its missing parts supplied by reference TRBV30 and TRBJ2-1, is SQTIHQWPATLVQPVGSPLSLECTVEGTSNPNLYWYRQAAGRGLQLLFYSVGIGQISSEVPQNLSASRPQDRQFILSSKKLLLSDSGFYLCAWRGGSSYNEQFFGPGTRLTVL.

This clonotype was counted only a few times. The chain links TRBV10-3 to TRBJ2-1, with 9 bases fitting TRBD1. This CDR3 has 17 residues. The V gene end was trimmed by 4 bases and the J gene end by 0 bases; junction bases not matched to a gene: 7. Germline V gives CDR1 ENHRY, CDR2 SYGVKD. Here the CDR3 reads CAISATGTGSSYNEQFF. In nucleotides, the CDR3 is TGTGCCATCAGTGCAACCGGGACAGGGAGCTCCTACAATGAGCAGTTCTTC.

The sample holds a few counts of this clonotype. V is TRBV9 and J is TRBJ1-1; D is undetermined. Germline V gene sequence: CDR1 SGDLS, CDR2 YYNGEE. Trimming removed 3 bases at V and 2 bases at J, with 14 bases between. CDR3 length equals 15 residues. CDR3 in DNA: TGTGCCAGCAGCGCTCCCCGGCGGGGTAACACTGAAGCTTTCTTT. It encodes CASSAPRRGNTEAFF. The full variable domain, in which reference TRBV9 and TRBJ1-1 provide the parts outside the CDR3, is DSGVTQTPKHLITATGQRVTLRCSPRSGDLSVYWYQQSLDQGLQFLIQYYNGEERAKGNILERFSAQQFPDLHSELNLSSLELGDSALYFCASSAPRRGNTEAFFGQGTRLTVV.

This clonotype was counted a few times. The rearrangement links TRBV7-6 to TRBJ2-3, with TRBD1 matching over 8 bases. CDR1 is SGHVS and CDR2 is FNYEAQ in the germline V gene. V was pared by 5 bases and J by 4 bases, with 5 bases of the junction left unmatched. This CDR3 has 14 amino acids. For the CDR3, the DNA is TGTGCCAGCAGCCCGAAGACAGGGGCAGATACGCAGTATTTT. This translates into CASSPKTGADTQYF.

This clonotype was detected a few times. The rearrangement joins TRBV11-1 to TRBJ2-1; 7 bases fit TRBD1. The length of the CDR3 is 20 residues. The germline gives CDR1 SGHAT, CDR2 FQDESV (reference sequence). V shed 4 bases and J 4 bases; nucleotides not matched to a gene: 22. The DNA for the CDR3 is TGTGCCAGCAGCTCTAACAGGGGCGGGTCTGGGAATGGGCCTTACAATGAGCAGTTCTTC. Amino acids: CASSSNRGGSGNGPYNEQFF.

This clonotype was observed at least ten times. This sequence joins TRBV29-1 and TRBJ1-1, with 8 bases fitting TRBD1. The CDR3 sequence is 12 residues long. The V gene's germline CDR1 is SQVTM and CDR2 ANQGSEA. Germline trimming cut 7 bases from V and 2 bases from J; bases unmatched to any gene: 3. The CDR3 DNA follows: TGCAGCGGACAGGGGAGAAACACTGAAGCTTTCTTT. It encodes CSGQGRNTEAFF.

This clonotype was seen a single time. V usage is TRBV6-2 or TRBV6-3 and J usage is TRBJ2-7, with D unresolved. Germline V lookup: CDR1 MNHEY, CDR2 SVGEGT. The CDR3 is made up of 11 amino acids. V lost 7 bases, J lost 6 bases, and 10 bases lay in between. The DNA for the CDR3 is TGTGCCAGCACCCAGAGCAGCGAGCAGTACTTC. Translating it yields CASTQSSEQYF.

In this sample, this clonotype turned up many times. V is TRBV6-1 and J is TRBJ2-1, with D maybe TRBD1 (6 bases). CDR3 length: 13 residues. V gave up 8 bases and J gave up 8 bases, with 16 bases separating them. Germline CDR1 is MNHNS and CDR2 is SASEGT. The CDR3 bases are TGTGCCAGCGCTACAGGGTTAATCGATGAGCAGTTCTTC. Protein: CASATGLIDEQFF.

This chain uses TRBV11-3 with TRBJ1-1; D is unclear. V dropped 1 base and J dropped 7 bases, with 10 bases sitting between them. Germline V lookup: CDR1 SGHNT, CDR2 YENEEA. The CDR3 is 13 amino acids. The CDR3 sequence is CASSLGPQNEAFF. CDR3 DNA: TGTGCCAGCAGCTTAGGCCCCCAGAATGAAGCTTTCTTT.